These 7 T cell receptor beta chains originate from one sample sequenced in a study of cytomegalovirus exposure and HLA in healthy donors. Using immunoSEQ multiplex PCR, the repertoire was profiled, and TCRdb retains in-frame clones only, with some absent. The sample lists under 200,000 clones; more than 80% were seen once. Specimen: PBMCs. These receptors were taken from a man aged 18 to 35 in good health and CMV-seropositive.

The V and J genes are TRBV7-9 and TRBJ2-6; 7 bases are a match to TRBD1. J lost 2 bases, V lost 0 bases, and 1 base had no gene match. CDR3 length: 16 residues. Germline CDR1 and CDR2: SEHNR and FQNEAQ (reference sequence). This chain's CDR3 is CASSLADRAGANVLTF. CDR3 bases: TGTGCCAGCAGCTTAGCAGACAGGGCTGGGGCCAACGTCCTGACTTTC.

This chain links TRBV7-9 with TRBJ2-7; D perhaps matches TRBD2 (6 bases). Trimming took off 7 bases at V and 4 bases at J, with 17 bases between the two ends. CDR3 length: 14 residues. The V gene's germline CDR1 is SEHNR and CDR2 FQNEAQ (reference sequence). The DNA for the CDR3 is TGTGCCAGCACGGAAACGGCGGGGTTTTACGAGCAGTACTTC. Its protein product is CASTETAGFYEQYF.

Concerning this clone: A much larger clone lies a single base off, so this may be a read error. The chain couples TRBV7-9 to TRBJ1-5; TRBD1 is a possible D gene (6 bases). CDR3 length equals 14 residues. V dropped 4 bases and J dropped 5 bases, with 12 bases sitting between them. Germline V gene lookup returns CDR1 SEHNR and CDR2 FQNEAQ (reference sequence). The CDR3 coding sequence is TGTGCCAGCAGCTCCAGGGGAAGCGATCAGCCCCAGCATTTT. Amino acid sequence: CASSSRGSDQPQHF.

V is TRBV15 and J is TRBJ1-4; 8 bases align to TRBD1. Germline CDR1 LNHNV, CDR2 YYDKDF (reference sequence). The CDR3 has 16 residues. V shed 3 bases and J 1 base; nucleotides not matched to a gene: 4. CDR3 amino acids: CATSRGGQGTNEKLFF. In nucleotides, the CDR3 is TGTGCCACCAGCAGGGGCGGACAGGGAACTAATGAAAAACTGTTTTTT.

The chain uses TRBV27 and TRBJ2-1; 8 bases align to TRBD2. The CDR3 spans 15 residues. The germline V gene has CDR1 MNHEY and CDR2 SMNVEV (reference sequence). After removal of 2 bases from V and 7 bases from J, the junction contained 7 bases not matched to a gene. The CDR3 coding sequence is TGTGCCAGCAGTTTAGAGGGACTAGTATATAATGAGCAGTTCTTC. Translating gives CASSLEGLVYNEQFF.

This chain links TRBV9 with TRBJ1-4; D is unresolved. V lost 2 bases and J 3 bases, leaving 11 bases between the germline ends. This CDR3 is built from 15 residues. Germline V CDR1 and CDR2: SGDLS, YYNGEE. Here the CDR3 reads CASSVGLAANEKLFF. CDR3 nucleotides: TGTGCCAGCAGCGTCGGTCTGGCGGCTAATGAAAAACTGTTTTTT.

V and J are TRBV6-5 and TRBJ2-3, with TRBD2 as a possible D gene (5 bases). Germline V gene sequence: CDR1 MNHEY, CDR2 SVGAGI. This CDR3 has 15 residues. Trimming took 6 bases from V and 0 from J, leaving 13 bases between them. The CDR3 DNA is TGTGCCAGCAGGGTTCTCGGGGTAAGCACAGATACGCAGTATTTT. Residues: CASRVLGVSTDTQYF.